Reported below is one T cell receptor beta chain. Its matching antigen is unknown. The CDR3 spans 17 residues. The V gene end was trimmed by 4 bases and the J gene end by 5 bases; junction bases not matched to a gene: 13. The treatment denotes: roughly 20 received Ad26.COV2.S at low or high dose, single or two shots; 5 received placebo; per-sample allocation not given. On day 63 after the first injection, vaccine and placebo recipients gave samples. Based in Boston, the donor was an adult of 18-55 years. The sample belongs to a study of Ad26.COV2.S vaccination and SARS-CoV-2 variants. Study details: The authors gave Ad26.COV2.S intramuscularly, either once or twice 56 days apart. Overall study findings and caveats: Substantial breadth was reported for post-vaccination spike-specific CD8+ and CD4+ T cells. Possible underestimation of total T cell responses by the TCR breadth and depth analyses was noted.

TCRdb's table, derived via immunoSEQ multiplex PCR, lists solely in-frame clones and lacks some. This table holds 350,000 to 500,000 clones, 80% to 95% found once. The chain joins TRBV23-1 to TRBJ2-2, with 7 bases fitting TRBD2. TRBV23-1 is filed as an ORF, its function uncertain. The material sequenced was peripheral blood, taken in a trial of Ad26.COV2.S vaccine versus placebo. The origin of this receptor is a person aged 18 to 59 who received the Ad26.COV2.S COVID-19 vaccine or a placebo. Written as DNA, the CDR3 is TGCGCCAGCAGTCCTCATCGTCCCGGGCGGGAGACCGGGGAGCTGTTTTTT. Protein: CASSPHRPGRETGELFF.